The T cell receptor beta chain described here comes from a study of T-cell memory formation after mild COVID-19. With 3 bases removed from V and 4 bases from J, the gap between germline ends came to 11 bases. The CDR3 runs to 14 residues. The germline V gene has CDR1 SEHNR and CDR2 FQNEAQ (reference sequence). A single record per CDR3 protein comes from TCRdb applying MiXCR to the 5' RACE reads. The sample records roughly 250,000 distinct CDR3 sequences, 16% being singletons. The TCR comes from a man aged 18 to 29 who had mild COVID-19 (a few samples of this study predate the infection). Cell type and time point are not known. The specimen sequenced was PBMCs or a T cell subset sorted from them (not recorded which). The chain joins TRBV7-9 to TRBJ2-3, with D possibly matching TRBD2 (5 bases). The CDR3 here is CASSLEVSADTQYF. Here the CDR3 DNA reads TGTGCCAGCAGCTTGGAGGTCTCCGCAGATACGCAGTATTTT.